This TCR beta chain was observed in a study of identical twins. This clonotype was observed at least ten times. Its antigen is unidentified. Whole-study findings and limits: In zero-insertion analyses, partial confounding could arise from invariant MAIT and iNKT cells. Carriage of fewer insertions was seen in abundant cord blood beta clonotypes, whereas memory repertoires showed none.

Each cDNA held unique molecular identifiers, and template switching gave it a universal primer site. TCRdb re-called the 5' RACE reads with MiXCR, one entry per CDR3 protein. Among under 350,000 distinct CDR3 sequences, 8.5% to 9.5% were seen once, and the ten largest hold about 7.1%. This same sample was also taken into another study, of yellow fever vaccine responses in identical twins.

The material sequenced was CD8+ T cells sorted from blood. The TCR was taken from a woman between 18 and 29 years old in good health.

This CDR3 reads CASSQDRAAGELFF. As DNA, the CDR3 is TGCGCCAGCAGCCAAGACAGGGCAGCCGGGGAGCTGTTTTTT. J is TRBJ2-2 and V is TRBV4-3; the D gene is possibly TRBD1 (5 bases). Germline lookup yields CDR1 LGHNA and CDR2 YSLEER. With 0 bases removed from V and 6 bases from J, the gap between germline ends came to 8 bases. This CDR3 is 14 amino acids long.